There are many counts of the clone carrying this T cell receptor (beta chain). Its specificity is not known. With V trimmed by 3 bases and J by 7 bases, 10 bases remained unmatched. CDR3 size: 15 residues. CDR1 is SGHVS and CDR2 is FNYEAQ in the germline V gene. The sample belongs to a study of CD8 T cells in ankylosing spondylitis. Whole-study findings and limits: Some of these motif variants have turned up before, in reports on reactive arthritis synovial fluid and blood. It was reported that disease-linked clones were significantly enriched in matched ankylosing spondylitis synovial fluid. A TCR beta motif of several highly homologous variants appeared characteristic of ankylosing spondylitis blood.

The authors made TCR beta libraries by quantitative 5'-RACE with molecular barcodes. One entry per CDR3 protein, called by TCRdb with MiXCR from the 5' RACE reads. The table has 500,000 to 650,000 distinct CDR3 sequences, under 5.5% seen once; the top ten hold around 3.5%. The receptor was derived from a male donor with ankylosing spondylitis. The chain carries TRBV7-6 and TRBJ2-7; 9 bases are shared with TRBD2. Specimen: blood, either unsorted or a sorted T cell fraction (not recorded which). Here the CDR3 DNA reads TGTGCCAGCAGCTTGCGGGGGGGACGGAGCTTGGAGCAGTACTTC. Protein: CASSLRGGRSLEQYF. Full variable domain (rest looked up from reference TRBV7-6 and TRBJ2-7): GAGVSQSPRYKVTKRGQDVALRCDPISGHVSLYWYRQALGQGPEFLTYFNYEAQQDKSGLPNDRFSAERPEGSISTLTIQRTEQRDSAMYRCASSLRGGRSLEQYFGPGTRLTVT.